This TCR beta chain comes out of a study of OX40 agonist ivuxolimab in advanced cancers. On the study more broadly: Dose-escalation patients had hepatocellular carcinoma, melanoma, renal cell or head and neck cancer.

Concerning this clone itself: As yet, its antigen is unknown.

Libraries were prepared by immunoSEQ multiplex PCR; TCRdb keeps only in-frame clonotypes and omits some of them. The table has under 15,000 clones, under 80% seen once; the top ten hold 25% to 35%. The CDR3 has 13 amino acids. The ends lost 6 bases at V and 1 base at J; junction bases unmatched: 2. The germline V gene has CDR1 MNHEY and CDR2 SMNVEV (reference sequence). Study observations and caveats: Partial responders receiving 0.1-3.0 mg/kg showed among the lowest clonal expansion.

Source: CD4+ or CD8+ T cells sorted from blood, taken in a trial of the OX40 agonist ivuxolimab. The origin of this receptor is an adult with an advanced solid tumor such as melanoma, head and neck, liver or kidney cancer. The rearrangement links TRBV27 to TRBJ1-1; 7 nucleotides line up with TRBD1. CDR3 region: CASRQGPNTEAFF. The CDR3 DNA reads TGTGCCAGCAGACAGGGGCCGAACACTGAAGCTTTCTTT.